The entry below describes one T cell receptor beta chain. The antigen is not known. CD45RO-negative cells were positively selected for CCR7, leaving out terminally differentiated effector memory CD45RA+ cells. Study donors comprised healthy, HIV-negative adults devoid of recent acute infection or vaccination. This specimen comes from a study of shared clonotypes between healthy human individuals. The study's findings and limits: Naive subsets generally exceeded memory subsets in estimated richness.

This CDR3 is built from 17 residues. Germline-derived CDR1 and CDR2 are SSHAT and FNYEAQ (reference sequence). The ends lost 4 bases at V and 5 bases at J; junction bases unmatched: 11. Every subset's genomic DNA went evenly onto several immunoSEQ plates. Using immunoSEQ multiplex PCR, the repertoire was profiled, and TCRdb retains in-frame clones only, with some absent. This table has roughly 2,000,000 clones, 93% appearing once. The clonotype originates from a man younger than 30 in good health. Some clones in this sample may be carry-over from other donors' samples. The rearrangement uses TRBV7-7 and TRBJ2-1; 10 nucleotides match TRBD1. Sequenced input: naive CD8+ T cells from PBMCs. In DNA, the CDR3 is TGTGCCAGCAGCTACGGGCCCGGGACAGGGGAGAACAATGAGCAGTTCTTC. This encodes CASSYGPGTGENNEQFF.